A selection of T cell receptor beta chains follows, all from one sample in a study of OX40 agonist ivuxolimab in advanced cancers. Here immunoSEQ multiplex PCR was the method, and the copy in TCRdb shows in-frame clones only, minus some. The table records about 76,000 clones, around 87% of them present only once. Here the sequenced sample was CD4+ or CD8+ T cells sorted from blood, taken in a trial of the OX40 agonist ivuxolimab. The receptors shown here come from an adult with an advanced solid tumor such as melanoma, head and neck, liver or kidney cancer. Each CDR3 is given with its conserved first and last residue. Each record gives: D gene, CDR3 length, J gene, V gene, clone size, CDR3 protein, CDR3 DNA. A D gene is named only where the DNA matches it firmly. Clone size appears in some rows only: once, few, many, or a class for an expanded clone.

TRBD1,14,TRBJ2-2,TRBV19,.,CASIPGQRAGELFF,TGTGCCAGTATCCCGGGACAGAGGGCCGGGGAGCTGTTTTTT
.,13,TRBJ2-5,TRBV7-3,.,CASSFTGEETQYF,TGTGCCAGCAGCTTCACGGGGGAAGAGACCCAGTACTTC
.,14,TRBJ2-5,TRBV6-4,once,CASRLTENQETQYF,TGTGCTAGCAGGCTGACAGAAAACCAAGAGACCCAGTACTTC
.,14,TRBJ1-4,TRBV7-2,.,CASSWGGAAEKLFF,TGTGCCAGCAGCTGGGGGGGGGCAGCCGAAAAACTGTTTTTT
.,16,TRBJ2-1,TRBV6-1,.,CASSAQQGSSYNEQFF,TGTGCCAGCAGTGCCCAACAAGGGAGCTCCTACAATGAGCAGTTCTTC
.,15,TRBJ2-3,TRBV15,.,CATSRDRPSTDTQYF,TGTGCCACCAGCAGAGATCGCCCGAGCACAGATACGCAGTATTTT
.,15,TRBJ2-5,TRBV7-2,.,CASRLGILDGGTQYF,TGTGCCAGCAGGCTGGGAATTTTGGACGGCGGGACCCAGTACTTC
.,13,TRBJ2-1,TRBV6-6,.,CASSYTGYNEQFF,TGTGCCAGCAGTTACACGGGCTACAATGAGCAGTTCTTC
.,15,TRBJ1-1,TRBV7-9,once,CASSLRSRLNTEAFF,TGTGCCAGCAGCTTAAGATCAAGGCTGAACACTGAAGCTTTCTTT
TRBD1,14,TRBJ2-5,TRBV25-1,.,CASSAYRGRETQYF,TGTGCCAGCAGTGCTTACAGGGGGCGCGAGACCCAGTACTTC
TRBD2,17,TRBJ2-5,TRBV27,.,CASSLSATSGGWGTQYF,TGTGCCAGCAGTTTATCAGCGACTAGCGGGGGGTGGGGGACCCAGTACTTC
TRBD1,15,TRBJ2-5,TRBV5-1,.,CASSQRTGGGETQYF,TGCGCCAGCAGCCAACGAACAGGGGGCGGGGAGACCCAGTACTTC
.,11,TRBJ2-3,TRBV5-6,.,CASSLTDTQYF,TGTGCCAGCAGTCTCACAGATACGCAGTATTTT
.,12,TRBJ2-3,TRBV6-5,.,CASSYTVDTQYF,TGTGCCAGCAGTTACACGGTGGATACGCAGTATTTT
TRBD1,15,TRBJ2-2,TRBV28,.,CASRRAGQGQAGLFF,TGTGCCAGCAGACGAGCCGGACAGGGCCAGGCGGGGCTGTTTTTT
.,11,TRBJ2-1,TRBV28,.,CASSLNNEQFF,TGTGCCAGCAGCCTCAACAATGAGCAGTTCTTC
TRBD1,14,TRBJ2-1,TRBV28,.,CASSSRGKKDEQFF,TGTGCCAGCAGTAGCAGGGGGAAGAAGGATGAGCAGTTCTTC
.,13,TRBJ2-3,TRBV9,.,CASSVGQTDTQYF,TGTGCCAGCAGCGTAGGGCAGACAGATACGCAGTATTTT
TRBD2,15,TRBJ2-1,TRBV2,.,CASRPGLAPVEEQFF,TGTGCCAGCAGGCCGGGACTAGCTCCCGTGGAGGAGCAGTTCTTC
.,14,TRBJ2-5,TRBV6-5,.,CASSYGPDLKTQYF,TGTGCCAGCAGTTACGGTCCTGACCTAAAGACCCAGTACTTC
.,11,TRBJ2-5,TRBV20-1,.,CSATPQEAQYF,TGCAGTGCTACCCCCCAAGAGGCCCAGTACTTC
.,14,TRBJ1-1,TRBV2,.,CASSEEQGRTEAFF,TGTGCCAGCAGTGAAGAGCAGGGGCGGACTGAAGCTTTCTTT
.,14,TRBJ1-2,TRBV19,.,CASSNLQGRYGYTF,TGTGCCAGTAGTAATTTGCAGGGCCGCTATGGCTACACCTTC
TRBD1,17,TRBJ1-5,TRBV10-3,.,CAISEPGGGTENQPQHF,TGTGCCATCAGTGAGCCTGGTGGTGGGACAGAGAATCAGCCCCAGCATTTT
.,15,TRBJ2-3,TRBV11-1,.,CASSLDYIVGDTQYF,TGTGCCAGCAGCTTAGACTATATCGTTGGGGATACGCAGTATTTT
TRBD1,16,TRBJ2-3,TRBV5-1,.,CASSSGTDPSTDTQYF,TGCGCCAGCAGCTCCGGGACAGACCCTAGCACAGATACGCAGTATTTT
.,18,TRBJ2-6,TRBV27,.,CASSFEAPRVSGANVLTF,TGTGCCAGCAGTTTTGAGGCCCCTAGAGTCTCTGGGGCCAACGTCCTGACTTTC